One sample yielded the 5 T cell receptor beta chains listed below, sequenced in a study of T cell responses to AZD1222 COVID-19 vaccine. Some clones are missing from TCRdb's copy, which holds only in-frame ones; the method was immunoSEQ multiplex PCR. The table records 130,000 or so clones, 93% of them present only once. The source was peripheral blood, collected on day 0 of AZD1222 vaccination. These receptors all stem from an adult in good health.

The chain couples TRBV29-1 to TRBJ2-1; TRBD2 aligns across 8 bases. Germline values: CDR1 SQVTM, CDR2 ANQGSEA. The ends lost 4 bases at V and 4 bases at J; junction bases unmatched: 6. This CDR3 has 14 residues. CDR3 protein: CSVAGTSSYNEQFF. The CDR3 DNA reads TGCAGCGTTGCCGGGACTAGTTCATACAATGAGCAGTTCTTC.

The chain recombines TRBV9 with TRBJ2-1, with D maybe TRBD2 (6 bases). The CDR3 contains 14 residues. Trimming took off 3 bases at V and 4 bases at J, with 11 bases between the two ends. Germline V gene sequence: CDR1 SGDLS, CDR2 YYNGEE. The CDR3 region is CASSGPSAYNEQFF. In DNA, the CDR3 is TGTGCCAGCAGCGGGCCTAGCGCATACAATGAGCAGTTCTTC.

CDR3 DNA sequence: TGTGCCAGCAGCCCTCCCGGACAGGTGAACTATGGCTACACCTTC. Translating it yields CASSPPGQVNYGYTF. The chain links TRBV9 to TRBJ1-2; 7 nucleotides match TRBD1. V gave up 4 bases and J gave up 2 bases; unmatched junction bases: 8. The CDR3 sequence is 15 residues long. Germline CDR1 SGDLS, CDR2 YYNGEE.

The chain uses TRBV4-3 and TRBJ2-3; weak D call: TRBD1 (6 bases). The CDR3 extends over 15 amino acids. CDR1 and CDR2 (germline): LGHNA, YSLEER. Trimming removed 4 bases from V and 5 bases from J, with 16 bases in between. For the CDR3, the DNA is TGCGCCAGCAGCCCGTTGGGGGCGTATGTAGATACGCAGTATTTT. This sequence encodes CASSPLGAYVDTQYF.

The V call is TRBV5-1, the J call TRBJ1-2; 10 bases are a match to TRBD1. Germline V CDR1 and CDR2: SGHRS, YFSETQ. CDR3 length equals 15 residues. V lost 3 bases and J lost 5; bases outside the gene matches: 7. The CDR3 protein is CASSSTRDRGYGYTF. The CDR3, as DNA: TGCGCCAGCAGCTCGACTCGGGACAGGGGATATGGCTACACCTTC.